This TCR beta chain was found in a study of Ad26.COV2.S vaccination and SARS-CoV-2 variants. Trimming took off 7 bases at V and 9 bases at J, with 16 bases between the two ends. The CDR3 covers 13 residues. Data came from immunoSEQ multiplex PCR; TCRdb stores just in-frame clones and leaves some out. Among fewer than 900,000 clones listed, about 90% were seen once. Concerning this clone: The antigen is unknown.

General study points: Breadth measured for non-spike TCRs was similar across vaccine and placebo recipients.

Treatment specified: over 15 received Ad26.COV2.S at low or high dose, single or two shots; 5 received placebo; per-sample allocation not given. Samples analyzed were those drawn on day 63 after the first vaccine or placebo injection. The specimen was peripheral blood, collected in a trial of Ad26.COV2.S vaccine versus placebo. The genes are TRBV12-3 or TRBV12-4 and TRBJ2-1; D is tentatively TRBD1 or TRBD2 (5 bases each). The clonotype originates from a person aged 18-65 years who received the Ad26.COV2.S COVID-19 vaccine or a placebo. The CDR3 DNA reads TGTGCCAGCACCACGCCGGGACCCACTGAGCAGTTCTTC. It codes for CASTTPGPTEQFF.